The rows below give T cell receptor beta chains drawn from one sample of a study of identical twins. TCRdb redid the calling of the 5' RACE reads with MiXCR, one entry per CDR3 protein. The sample includes some 1,700,000 distinct CDR3 sequences, about 32% of them seen just once. The source material was cord blood. The receptors were sampled from a newborn girl in good health. Each CDR3 is given with its conserved first and last residue. The D gene is left open where the match is weak. Part of the rows lack a size; the others show once, few, many or a class for expanded clones.

D	V	size	J	CDR3	DNA
-	TRBV15	few	TRBJ2-3	CATRRGTDTQYF	TGTGCCACCAGAAGAGGAACAGATACGCAGTATTTT
-	TRBV12-3/TRBV12-4	-	TRBJ2-5	CARSLRVTQETQYF	TGTGCCCGCAGTTTGCGGGTCACCCAAGAGACCCAGTACTTC
-	TRBV25-1	-	TRBJ1-2	CASSEWRYGYTF	TGTGCCAGCAGTGAATGGAGGTATGGCTACACCTTC
-	TRBV6-5	-	TRBJ1-6	CASSYSRFRPNSPLHF	TGTGCCAGCAGTTACTCGAGGTTCAGGCCCAATTCACCCCTCCACTTT
TRBD1	TRBV4-1	-	TRBJ2-7	CASSHSSTGGTYNEQYF	TGCGCCAGCAGCCATTCTTCGACAGGGGGAACCTACAATGAGCAGTACTTC
TRBD1	TRBV20-1	-	TRBJ1-2	CSARDGLGQGVNYGYTF	TGCAGTGCTAGAGATGGGTTGGGACAGGGGGTTAACTATGGCTACACCTTC
TRBD2	TRBV7-9	few	TRBJ2-1	CASSIGDYRNYNEQFF	TGTGCCAGCAGCATAGGGGACTATCGCAACTACAATGAGCAGTTCTTC
-	TRBV2	-	TRBJ2-1	CASKRRTVLNEQFF	TGTGCCAGCAAAAGGAGGACAGTACTCAATGAGCAGTTCTTC
TRBD2	TRBV25-1	-	TRBJ2-4	CASSSTSGRGSKNIQYF	TGTGCCAGCAGTTCGACTAGCGGGAGGGGGTCCAAAAACATTCAGTACTTC
-	TRBV18	-	TRBJ2-1	CASSPHRVYEQSF	TGTGCCAGCTCACCACACAGGGTATATGAGCAGTCCTTC
TRBD2	TRBV7-6	few	TRBJ2-5	CASSLGVWGLARQETQYF	TGTGCCAGCAGCTTAGGAGTATGGGGACTAGCGCGCCAAGAGACCCAGTACTTC
-	TRBV20-1	few	TRBJ2-3	CSARDFRTDTQYF	TGCAGTGCTAGAGATTTCAGGACAGATACGCAGTATTTT
-	TRBV3-1	few	TRBJ2-3	CASSQSSLALTDTQYF	TGTGCCAGCAGCCAATCTAGCCTAGCGCTCACAGATACGCAGTATTTT
TRBD1	TRBV30	few	TRBJ1-5	CAWRTGSQPQHF	TGTGCCTGGAGGACAGGGAGCCAGCCCCAGCATTTT
-	TRBV6-6	-	TRBJ1-2	CASSTPLWGYTF	TGTGCCAGCAGTACCCCTTTATGGGGCTACACCTTC
TRBD1	TRBV7-9	few	TRBJ2-7	CASSARDRGRDEQYF	TGTGCCAGCAGCGCCCGGGACAGGGGGCGCGACGAGCAGTACTTC
TRBD1	TRBV20-1	-	TRBJ2-7	CSARVQGEVYEQYF	TGCAGTGCTAGAGTACAGGGGGAAGTTTACGAGCAGTACTTC
-	TRBV27	few	TRBJ2-7	CASSLRAVSSYEQYF	TGTGCCAGCAGCCTCAGGGCTGTAAGCTCCTACGAGCAGTACTTC
-	TRBV5-6	few	TRBJ2-2	CASSLADYYTGELFF	TGTGCCAGCAGCTTGGCGGACTACTACACCGGGGAGCTGTTTTTT
TRBD1	TRBV20-1	-	TRBJ1-5	CSLTGGVDQPQHF	TGCAGCTTAACAGGGGGCGTAGATCAGCCCCAGCATTTT
-	TRBV20-1	-	TRBJ2-7	CSAKVSYEQYF	TGCAGTGCTAAGGTGTCCTACGAGCAGTACTTC
TRBD2	TRBV19	few	TRBJ2-3	CASSIRTSGSTDTQYF	TGTGCCAGTAGTATAAGGACTAGCGGAAGCACAGATACGCAGTATTTT
-	TRBV5-1	-	TRBJ2-7	CASSPPGRPSYEQYF	TGCGCCAGCAGCCCCCCGGGACGGCCTTCCTACGAGCAGTACTTC
TRBD1	TRBV12-3/TRBV12-4	-	TRBJ1-1	CASSSAGTGWSAEAFF	TGTGCCAGCAGTTCGGCCGGGACAGGGTGGAGTGCTGAAGCTTTCTTT
-	TRBV12-3/TRBV12-4	once	TRBJ1-1	CASSFSGAGTEAFF	TGTGCCAGCAGTTTTTCAGGGGCGGGCACTGAAGCTTTCTTT
-	TRBV29-1	-	TRBJ2-1	CSARPSLDEQFF	TGCAGCGCCCGCCCTAGCTTGGATGAGCAGTTCTTC
-	TRBV5-6	-	TRBJ1-2	CASSSGDRLNYGYTF	TGTGCCAGCAGCTCAGGAGACAGGCTTAACTATGGCTACACCTTC
TRBD1	TRBV23-1	-	TRBJ1-4	CASSQSDRGREKLFF	TGCGCCAGCAGTCAATCCGACAGGGGGCGGGAAAAACTGTTTTTT
-	TRBV20-1	-	TRBJ2-7	CSAGRARPRDEQYF	TGCAGTGCTGGCAGGGCGCGCCCCAGGGACGAGCAGTACTTC
-	TRBV3-1	-	TRBJ1-2	CASSQMRIGYTF	TGTGCCAGCAGCCAGATGCGGATCGGCTACACCTTC
-	TRBV25-1	-	TRBJ1-1	CASSAFWGTEAFF	TGTGCCAGCAGTGCCTTTTGGGGCACTGAAGCTTTCTTT
-	TRBV5-1	few	TRBJ2-1	CASSLVGRENYNEQFF	TGCGCCAGCAGCTTGGTGGGACGGGAAAACTACAATGAGCAGTTCTTC
-	TRBV24-1	-	TRBJ2-3	CATSAWDPDTQYF	TGTGCCACCAGTGCGTGGGATCCAGATACGCAGTATTTT
TRBD1	TRBV5-1	few	TRBJ2-1	CASSLQGARDNEQFF	TGCGCCAGCAGCTTACAGGGGGCTCGGGACAATGAGCAGTTCTTC
TRBD2	TRBV11-2	-	TRBJ2-1	CSSSLGGGRVHNEQFF	TGTTCCAGCAGCTTAGGTGGCGGGAGGGTCCACAATGAGCAGTTCTTC
-	TRBV6-6	-	TRBJ2-5	CASSYSGRGKATQYF	TGTGCCAGCAGTTACTCGGGGCGAGGGAAGGCGACCCAGTACTTC
TRBD1	TRBV28	-	TRBJ2-7	CASINDRGPYEQYF	TGTGCCAGCATTAACGACAGGGGGCCCTACGAGCAGTACTTC
-	TRBV20-1	few	TRBJ1-2	CSAPGGGRANYGYTF	TGCAGTGCCCCCGGGGGGGGGAGGGCTAACTATGGCTACACCTTC
TRBD2	TRBV20-1	-	TRBJ2-7	CSASRREKSYNEQYF	TGCAGTGCTAGTCGGCGGGAGAAGTCCTACAATGAGCAGTACTTC
-	TRBV28	-	TRBJ1-1	CASNPHLGVWREAFF	TGTGCCAGCAACCCTCACTTAGGGGTATGGCGAGAAGCTTTCTTT
-	TRBV24-1	-	TRBJ2-6	CATSDLTGGANVLTF	TGTGCCACCAGTGATTTGACAGGTGGGGCCAACGTCCTGACTTTC
-	TRBV7-8	-	TRBJ1-6	CASSPSGNGNSPLNF	TGTGCCAGCAGCCCATCAGGGAACGGCAATTCACCCCTCAACTTT
-	TRBV20-1	-	TRBJ2-1	CSASANEQFF	TGCAGTGCTAGTGCGAATGAGCAGTTCTTC
TRBD2	TRBV29-1	-	TRBJ2-7	CSAAGTSVTYEQYF	TGCAGCGCGGCCGGGACTAGCGTTACCTACGAGCAGTACTTC
TRBD2	TRBV30	-	TRBJ2-3	CAWSVLGLAGGIDTQYF	TGTGCCTGGAGTGTACTCGGACTAGCGGGGGGAATTGATACGCAGTATTTT
-	TRBV20-1	-	TRBJ1-4	CSARDGQEELFF	TGCAGTGCTAGAGATGGGCAGGAGGAACTGTTTTTT
TRBD2	TRBV7-2	many	TRBJ2-7	CASSSGLAGTYEQYF	TGTGCCAGCAGCTCCGGACTAGCGGGTACCTACGAGCAGTACTTC
-	TRBV9	few	TRBJ2-4	CASSHVENIQYF	TGTGCCAGCAGCCACGTGGAAAACATTCAGTACTTC
TRBD1	TRBV20-1	-	TRBJ1-6	CSARDTGGSYNSPLHF	TGCAGTGCTAGAGATACAGGGGGCTCCTATAATTCACCCCTCCACTTT
-	TRBV25-1	once	TRBJ2-4	CASRLQGTYNEQYF	TGTGCCAGCAGACTACAGGGGACTTACAATGAGCAGTACTTC
-	TRBV5-1	many	TRBJ2-5	CASSLAPETQYF	TGCGCCAGCAGCTTGGCGCCCGAGACCCAGTACTTC
-	TRBV12-3/TRBV12-4	-	TRBJ2-7	CASRADNSYEQYF	TGTGCCAGCAGGGCGGACAACTCCTACGAGCAGTACTTC
TRBD2	TRBV20-1	-	TRBJ2-3	CSARGVAGGGTDTQYF	TGCAGTGCTAGAGGCGTAGCGGGAGGAGGCACAGATACGCAGTATTTT
TRBD1	TRBV6-6	few	TRBJ2-6	CASSYWDSTSGANVLTF	TGTGCCAGCAGTTACTGGGACAGTACCTCTGGGGCCAACGTCCTGACTTTC
TRBD2	TRBV7-2	-	TRBJ2-3	CASSLASGGHTSTDTQYF	TGTGCCAGCAGCTTAGCTAGCGGGGGTCACACTAGCACAGATACGCAGTATTTT